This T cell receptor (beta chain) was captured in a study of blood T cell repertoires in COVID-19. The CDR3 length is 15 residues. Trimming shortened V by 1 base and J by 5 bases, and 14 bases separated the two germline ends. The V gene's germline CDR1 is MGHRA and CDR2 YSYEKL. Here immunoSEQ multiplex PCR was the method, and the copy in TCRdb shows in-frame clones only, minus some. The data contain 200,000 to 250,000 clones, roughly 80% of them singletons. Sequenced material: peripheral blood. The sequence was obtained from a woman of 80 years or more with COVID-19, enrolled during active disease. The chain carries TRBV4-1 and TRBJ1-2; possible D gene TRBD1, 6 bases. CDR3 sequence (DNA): TGCGCCAGCAGCCAAGTGGGAGATACAGGGTATGGCTACACCTTC. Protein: CASSQVGDTGYGYTF.